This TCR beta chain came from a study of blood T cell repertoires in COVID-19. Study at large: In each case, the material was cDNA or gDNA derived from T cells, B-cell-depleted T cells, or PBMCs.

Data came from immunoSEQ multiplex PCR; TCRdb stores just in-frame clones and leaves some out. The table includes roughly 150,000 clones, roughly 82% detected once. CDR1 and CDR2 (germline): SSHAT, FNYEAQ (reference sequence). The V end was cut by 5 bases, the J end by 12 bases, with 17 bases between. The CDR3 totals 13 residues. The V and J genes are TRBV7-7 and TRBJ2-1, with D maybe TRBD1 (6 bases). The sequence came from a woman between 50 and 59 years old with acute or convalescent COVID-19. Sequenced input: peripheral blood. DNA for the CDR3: TGTGCCAGCAGCCCAGTCCAGGGGTCTGGGCAGTTCTTC. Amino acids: CASSPVQGSGQFF.